This T cell receptor beta chain was sequenced for a study of blood T cell repertoires in COVID-19. In the study overall: The United States, Italy and Spain supplied acute and convalescent COVID-19 samples. In each case, the material was cDNA or gDNA derived from T cells, B-cell-depleted T cells, or PBMCs.

Authors' processing steps: For nucleated cells, counts were estimated from reference gene primer amplification. The method was immunoSEQ multiplex PCR; TCRdb's version includes in-frame clones alone and lacks a portion of them. Clonal size and the V and J genes are those of that table, whereas D and trimming came from the DNA. Here the sample spans 70,000 to 75,000 clones, just under 85% being singletons. Germline CDR1 is SGHVS and CDR2 is FQNEAQ. Trimming took 5 bases from V and 6 from J; bases not matched to a gene: 12. The CDR3 is made up of 15 amino acids. V gene TRBV7-8 combines with J gene TRBJ2-7; 8 nucleotides align to TRBD1. The source is a man in his 70s with acute or convalescent COVID-19. Sequenced input: peripheral blood. The CDR3 here is CASSRRTGTGSEQYF. CDR3 nucleotides: TGTGCCAGCAGCCGAAGGACAGGGACAGGTTCCGAGCAGTACTTC.